This T cell receptor (beta chain) was captured by sequencing in a study of blood T cell repertoires in COVID-19. Study overall: Samples taken during acute and convalescent COVID-19 were collected in the United States, Italy and Spain. From T cells, B-cell-depleted T cells, or PBMCs came the material, which was cDNA or gDNA.

This CDR3 has 11 amino acids. Germline V gives CDR1 GTSNPN, CDR2 SVGIG (reference sequence). V was clipped by 0 bases and J by 5 bases, with 4 bases between them. In the original processing: For nucleated cells, counts were estimated from reference gene primer amplification. Repertoires were generated with immunoSEQ multiplex PCR, while TCRdb's copy carries only in-frame clones and drops some. The V and J calls and the clone size are those of that table, but D and trimming were determined from the DNA. The sample lists approximately 81,000 clones, 91% occurring once. The V gene is TRBV30, the J gene TRBJ2-5; no firm D call. The sample comprised peripheral blood. This receptor was taken from a woman between 50 and 59 years old in a cohort sampled during active COVID-19. CDR3 nucleotide sequence: TGTGCCTGGAGTGTCGTTGAGACCCAGTACTTC. As protein: CAWSVVETQYF.